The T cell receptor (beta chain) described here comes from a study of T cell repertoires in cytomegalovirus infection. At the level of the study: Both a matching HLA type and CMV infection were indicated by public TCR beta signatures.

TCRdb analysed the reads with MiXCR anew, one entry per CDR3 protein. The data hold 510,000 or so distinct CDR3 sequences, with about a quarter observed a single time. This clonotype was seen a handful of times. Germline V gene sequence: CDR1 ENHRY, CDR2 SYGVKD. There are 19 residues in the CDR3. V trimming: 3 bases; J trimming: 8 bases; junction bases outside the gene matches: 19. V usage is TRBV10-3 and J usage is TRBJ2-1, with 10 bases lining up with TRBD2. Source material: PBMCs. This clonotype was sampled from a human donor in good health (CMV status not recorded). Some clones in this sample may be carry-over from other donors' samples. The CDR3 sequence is CAISDWLAGVGTPRDEQFF. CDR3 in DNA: TGTGCCATCAGTGATTGGCTAGCGGGAGTAGGGACACCCCGGGATGAGCAGTTCTTC.